Below, 24 T cell receptor beta chains from the same sample are listed, as sequenced in a study of OX40 agonist ivuxolimab in advanced cancers. Clones were read by immunoSEQ multiplex PCR, and TCRdb kept only the in-frame ones, dropping some. The sample records about 19,000 clones, about nine tenths being singletons. Sequenced material: CD4+ or CD8+ T cells sorted from blood, taken in a trial of the OX40 agonist ivuxolimab. Receptors were obtained from an adult with an advanced solid tumor such as melanoma, head and neck, liver or kidney cancer.

The genes are TRBV7-2 and TRBJ2-7; the match to TRBD2 covers 8 bases. The CDR3 spans 16 residues. Germline lookup yields CDR1 SGHTA and CDR2 FQGNSA. V shed 5 bases, J shed 6 bases, and the junction held 15 bases outside the gene matches. CDR3 region: CASSPVTREGLGEQYF. CDR3 bases: TGTGCCAGCAGCCCAGTTACACGGGAGGGCCTAGGCGAGCAGTACTTC.

The V and J genes are TRBV6-6 and TRBJ1-2; 8 bases line up with TRBD1. Germline CDR1 MNHNY, CDR2 SVGAGI (reference sequence). V lost 4 bases to trimming and J lost 8 bases; unmatched junction nucleotides: 12. The CDR3 covers 15 residues. CDR3 sequence (DNA): TGTGCCAGCAGTTTGGACAGGGCTGGCATGGGGGGCTACACCTTC. Amino acid sequence: CASSLDRAGMGGYTF.

This clone was seen just once. J is TRBJ2-1 and V is TRBV19, with TRBD2 matching over 15 bases. The V gene end was trimmed by 6 bases and the J gene end by 8 bases; junction bases not matched to a gene: 8. The CDR3 totals 16 residues. Germline loops: CDR1 LNHDA, CDR2 SQIVND (reference sequence). CDR3 sequence: CASSRTSGRAVDEQFF. In DNA form, the CDR3 reads TGTGCCAGTAGCAGGACTAGCGGGAGGGCCGTCGATGAGCAGTTCTTC.

J is TRBJ2-5 and V is TRBV7-8; the match to TRBD2 covers 7 bases. The CDR3 totals 16 residues. V lost 1 base, J lost 5 bases, and 10 bases stayed unmatched. Germline CDR1 and CDR2: SGHVS and FQNEAQ. The CDR3 region is CASSLEGTGGLETQYF. CDR3 coding DNA: TGTGCCAGCAGCTTAGAGGGAACGGGGGGACTGGAGACCCAGTACTTC.

The chain couples TRBV14 to TRBJ2-1; the D is unclear. The V gene's germline CDR1 is SGHDN and CDR2 FVKESK. This CDR3 is built from 13 residues. Trimming left V 2 bases short and J 0 bases short, with 2 bases between. The CDR3 reads CASSQYSYNEQFF. The CDR3 region has the DNA TGTGCCAGCAGCCAATACTCCTACAATGAGCAGTTCTTC.

This chain uses TRBV7-2 with TRBJ2-7; 10 nucleotides agree with TRBD1. CDR3 length: 15 amino acids. Germline-derived CDR1 and CDR2 are SGHTA and FQGNSA. V dropped 4 bases and J dropped 2; count of bases not matched to a gene: 5. The CDR3 region has the DNA TGTGCCAGCAGCTGGGGACAGGGGAATCCCTACGAGCAGTACTTC. This gives the protein CASSWGQGNPYEQYF.

The V call is TRBV20-1, the J call TRBJ2-7, with D tentatively TRBD1 (5 bases). This CDR3 contains 11 residues. Germline CDR1 is DFQATT and CDR2 is SNEGSKA (reference sequence). Trimming left V 5 bases short and J 4 bases short, with 9 bases between. This CDR3 is CSALTEYEQYF. CDR3 sequence (DNA): TGCAGTGCTTTGACAGAGTACGAGCAGTACTTC.

The chain joins TRBV5-6 to TRBJ1-2, with 8 bases aligning to TRBD1. This CDR3 spans 16 amino acids. Germline loops: CDR1 SGHDT, CDR2 YYEEEE. J gave up 0 bases and V 0 bases, and 4 bases lay outside the gene matches. The CDR3 region is CASSLDGQGANYGYTF. In DNA form, the CDR3 reads TGTGCCAGCAGCTTGGACGGACAGGGCGCTAACTATGGCTACACCTTC.

This clone came up a few times. Other DNA sequences within the sample encode an identical CDR3. The V and J genes are TRBV27 and TRBJ2-3; 7 bases align to TRBD2. CDR1 is MNHEY, CDR2 SMNVEV, per germline (reference sequence). V lost 7 bases, J lost 0 bases, and 10 bases stayed unmatched. The CDR3 spans 16 residues. The CDR3 DNA reads as TGTGCCAGCATAGATAACGGGGGGAGGAGCACAGATACGCAGTATTTT. Translated: CASIDNGGRSTDTQYF.

V usage is TRBV30 and J usage is TRBJ1-5, with D unclear. Germline V gene data show CDR1 as GTSNPN and CDR2 as SVGIG (reference sequence). This CDR3 region has 12 residues. V lost 1 base and J lost 9, with 10 bases in between. The CDR3 loop reads CAWSDTPGPQHF. In DNA, the CDR3 is TGTGCCTGGAGTGATACCCCGGGGCCCCAGCATTTT.

This clone came up once. The CDR3, as DNA: TGTGCCAGCAGTCGGGACCGGGACAGGGGTTCTGGGGCCAACGTCCTGACTTTC. It encodes CASSRDRDRGSGANVLTF. The chain is built from TRBV27 and TRBJ2-6, with 10 bases identical to TRBD1. V was clipped by 5 bases and J by 1 base; unmatched bases: 8. This CDR3 has 18 amino acids. Germline V lookup: CDR1 MNHEY, CDR2 SMNVEV (reference sequence).

This clone was recorded only once. The chain employs TRBV4-3 and TRBJ2-1; D not resolved. The CDR3 has 15 amino acids. The V end was cut by 0 bases, the J end by 2 bases, with 8 bases between. CDR1 and CDR2 (germline): LGHNA, YSLEER. The DNA for the CDR3 is TGCGCCAGCAGCCAAGAAAGCCTCCCCTACAATGAGCAGTTCTTC. It is translated as CASSQESLPYNEQFF.

The chain uses TRBV29-1 and TRBJ2-1; 7 bases agree with TRBD1. V lost 3 bases to trimming and J lost 1 base; unmatched junction nucleotides: 6. The CDR3 runs 15 residues. Germline CDR1 SQVTM, CDR2 ANQGSEA. The CDR3 sequence is CSVDTRDSSYNEQFF. The DNA for the CDR3 is TGCAGCGTTGACACCCGGGACAGTTCCTACAATGAGCAGTTCTTC.

This chain joins TRBV7-9 and TRBJ1-2, with TRBD1 as a possible D gene (5 bases). In germline, CDR1 is SEHNR, CDR2 FQNEAQ (reference sequence). The CDR3 contains 13 residues. With 3 bases removed from V and 5 bases from J, the gap between germline ends came to 10 bases. The CDR3 DNA is TGTGCCAGCAGCTTGGGGGACTGGTATGGCTACACCTTC. This translates into CASSLGDWYGYTF.

The chain is built from TRBV4-1 and TRBJ2-7, with D possibly being TRBD1 or TRBD2 (6 bases each). The CDR3 extends over 15 amino acids. V lost 0 bases, J lost 2 bases, and 11 bases lay in between. Germline-derived CDR1 and CDR2 are MGHRA and YSYEKL. CDR3: CASSQDQGTPYEQYF. CDR3 bases: TGCGCCAGCAGCCAAGATCAGGGGACTCCCTACGAGCAGTACTTC.

The rearrangement joins TRBV5-6 to TRBJ1-4; D is unresolved. Trimming stripped 4 bases from V and 13 bases from J, with 17 bases between. The CDR3 has 13 residues. In germline, CDR1 is SGHDT, CDR2 YYEEEE. In nucleotides, the CDR3 is TGTGCCAGCAGCGTCGGGCCTCCTGGCGGACTGTTTTTT. This codes for CASSVGPPGGLFF. Variable domain in full (rest from reference TRBV5-6 and TRBJ1-4): DAGVTQSPTHLIKTRGQQVTLRCSPKSGHDTVSWYQQALGQGPQFIFQYYEEEERQRGNFPDRFSGHQFPNYSSELNVNALLLGDSALYLCASSVGPPGGLFFGSGTQLSVL.

This chain joins TRBV27 and TRBJ2-3, with 10 bases lining up with TRBD1. V shed 5 bases, J shed 5 bases, and the junction held 22 bases outside the gene matches. CDR1 and CDR2 from the germline V gene are MNHEY and SMNVEV (reference sequence). CDR3 length equals 20 residues. The CDR3 region is CASSPGDDLRDRGFVDTQYF. The DNA for the CDR3 is TGTGCCAGCAGTCCCGGCGACGACCTCCGGGACAGGGGATTCGTAGATACGCAGTATTTT.

V gene TRBV7-5 combines with J gene TRBJ1-6; TRBD1 is taken as the D call from the table, unchecked against the DNA. TRBV7-5 is a known pseudogene. This CDR3 has 17 residues. The CDR3 loop reads CARKNVTGSSYNSPLHF. The CDR3 nucleotides read TGTGCCAGAAAGAATGTCACAGGGAGCTCCTATAATTCACCCCTCCACTTT.

This chain connects TRBV5-1 to TRBJ2-3; D could derive from TRBD1 or TRBD2 (5 bases each). Germline V gene sequence: CDR1 SGHRS, CDR2 YFSETQ. The CDR3 loop spans 15 amino acids. The V end was cut by 2 bases, the J end by 2 bases, with 12 bases between. The DNA for the CDR3 is TGCGCCAGCAGCTTACGAGGGGTGAACACAGATACGCAGTATTTT. Translating it yields CASSLRGVNTDTQYF. The variable domain in full, with the rest retrieved from reference TRBV5-1 and TRBJ2-3, is KAGVTQTPRYLIKTRGQQVTLSCSPISGHRSVSWYQQTPGQGLQFLFEYFSETQRNKGNFPGRFSGRQFSNSRSEMNVSTLELGDSALYLCASSLRGVNTDTQYFGPGTRLTVL.

The J gene is TRBJ1-4, the V gene TRBV5-6, with D possibly being TRBD1 (6 bases). Germline V gives CDR1 SGHDT, CDR2 YYEEEE. The V and J ends lost 0 bases and 5 bases respectively, with 14 bases between them. This CDR3 comprises 16 residues. The CDR3 spells CASSLAQIGGNEKLFF. CDR3 coding DNA: TGTGCCAGCAGCTTGGCCCAAATAGGGGGGAATGAAAAACTGTTTTTT.

This clone was recorded once. The chain has TRBV6-6 and TRBJ2-7; tentatively, D is TRBD1 or TRBD2 (5 bases each). V lost 8 bases and J 6 bases, leaving 11 bases between the germline ends. There are 11 residues in the CDR3. Looked up from germline, CDR1 is MNHNY and CDR2 is SVGAGI (reference sequence). CDR3 protein: CASYSGGEQYF. The CDR3 nucleotides read TGTGCCAGCTACTCTGGGGGCGAGCAGTACTTC.

The V call is TRBV27, the J call TRBJ2-1; 12 positions agree with TRBD2. This CDR3 is 15 amino acids long. V trimming: 5 bases; J trimming: 2 bases; junction bases outside the gene matches: 1. Germline loops: CDR1 MNHEY, CDR2 SMNVEV (reference sequence). CDR3 bases: TGTGCCAGCAGTCTAGCGGGAGGGACCTACAATGAGCAGTTCTTC. It codes for CASSLAGGTYNEQFF.

The chain's CDR3 is CAWTAGLNTEAFF. DNA for the CDR3: TGTGCCTGGACCGCTGGGTTAAACACTGAAGCTTTCTTT. The V gene is TRBV30, the J gene TRBJ1-1; D is unclear. V gave up 4 bases and J gave up 2 bases, with 11 bases separating them. CDR1 and CDR2 (germline): GTSNPN, SVGIG (reference sequence). This CDR3 is built from 13 residues.

V is TRBV7-6 and J is TRBJ2-1, with 7 bases that match TRBD2. Germline CDR1 is SGHVS and CDR2 is FNYEAQ. There are 16 residues in the CDR3. With V trimmed by 11 bases and J by 5 bases, 18 bases remained unmatched. The DNA for the CDR3 is TGTGCCTCCCAGAATAGGGCTAGCGGCTTAAACAATGAGCAGTTCTTC. Protein product: CASQNRASGLNNEQFF.